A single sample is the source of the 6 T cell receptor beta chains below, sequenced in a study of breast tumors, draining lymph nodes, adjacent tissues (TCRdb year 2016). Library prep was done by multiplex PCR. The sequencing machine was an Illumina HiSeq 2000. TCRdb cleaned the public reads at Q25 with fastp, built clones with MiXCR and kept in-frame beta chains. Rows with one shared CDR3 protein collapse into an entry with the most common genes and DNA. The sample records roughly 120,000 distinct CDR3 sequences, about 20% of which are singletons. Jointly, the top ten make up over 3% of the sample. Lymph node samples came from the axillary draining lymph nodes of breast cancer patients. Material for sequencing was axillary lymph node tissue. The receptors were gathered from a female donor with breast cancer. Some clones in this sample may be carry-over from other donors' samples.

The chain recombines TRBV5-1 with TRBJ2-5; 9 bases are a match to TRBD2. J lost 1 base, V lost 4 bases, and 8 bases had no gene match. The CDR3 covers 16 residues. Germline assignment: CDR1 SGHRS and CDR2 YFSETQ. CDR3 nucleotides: TGCGCCAGCAGCACCGGGACTAGCAGGACCCAAGAGACCCAGTACTTC. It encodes CASSTGTSRTQETQYF.

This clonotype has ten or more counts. The CDR3 loop is CASSYLGGENYNEQFF. DNA of the CDR3: TGTGCCAGCAGTTACCTAGGGGGAGAGAACTACAATGAGCAGTTCTTC. The chain is built from TRBV27 and TRBJ2-1; the D gene is possibly TRBD1 (6 bases). CDR3 length equals 16 residues. Trimming cost V 4 bases and J 3 bases, with 16 bases left between them. CDR1 is MNHEY, CDR2 SMNVEV, per germline (reference sequence).

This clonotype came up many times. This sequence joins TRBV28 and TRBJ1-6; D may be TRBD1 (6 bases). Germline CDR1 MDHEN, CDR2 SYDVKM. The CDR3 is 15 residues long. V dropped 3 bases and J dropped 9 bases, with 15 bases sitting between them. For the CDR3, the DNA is TGTGCCAGCAGTTTGTCGGGGGGCGTTACTTCACCCCTCCACTTT. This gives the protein CASSLSGGVTSPLHF.

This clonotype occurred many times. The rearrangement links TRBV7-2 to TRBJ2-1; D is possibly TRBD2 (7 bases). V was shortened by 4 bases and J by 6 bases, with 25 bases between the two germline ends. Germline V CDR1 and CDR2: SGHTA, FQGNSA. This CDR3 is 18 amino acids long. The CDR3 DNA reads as TGTGCCAGCAGCTCTGGGGGAGGGGGGGCCAGGGTCGGCAATGAGCAGTTCTTC. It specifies CASSSGGGGARVGNEQFF. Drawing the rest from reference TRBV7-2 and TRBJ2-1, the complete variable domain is GAGVSQSPSNKVTEKGKDVELRCDPISGHTALYWYRQSLGQGLEFLIYFQGNSAPDKSGLPSDRFSAERTGGSVSTLTIQRTQQEDSAVYLCASSSGGGGARVGNEQFFGPGTRLTVL.

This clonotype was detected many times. The DNA for the CDR3 is TGTGCCAGCAGCCAAGGACAGGGAGGCAACTATGGCTACACCTTC. This gives the protein CASSQGQGGNYGYTF. The chain combines TRBV4-2 with TRBJ1-2, with 7 nucleotides matching TRBD1. Germline assignment: CDR1 LGHNA and CDR2 YNFKEQ. Trimming at V came to 1 base and at J to 2 bases, leaving 4 bases not matched to a gene. This CDR3 spans 15 amino acids.

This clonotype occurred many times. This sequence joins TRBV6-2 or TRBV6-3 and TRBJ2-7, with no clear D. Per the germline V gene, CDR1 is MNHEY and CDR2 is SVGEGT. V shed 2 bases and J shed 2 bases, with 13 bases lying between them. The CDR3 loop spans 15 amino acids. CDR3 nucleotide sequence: TGTGCCAGCAGTTACCTAGACTCCTTTACCTACGAGCAGTACTTC. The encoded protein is CASSYLDSFTYEQYF.